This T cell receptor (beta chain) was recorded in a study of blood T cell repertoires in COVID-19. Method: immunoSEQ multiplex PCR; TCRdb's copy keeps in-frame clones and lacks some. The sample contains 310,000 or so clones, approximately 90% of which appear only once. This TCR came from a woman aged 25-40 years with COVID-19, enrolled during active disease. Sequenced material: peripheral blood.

The CDR3 is CASSRLGTGEGYTF. The CDR3 region has the DNA TGTGCCAGTAGTCGTCTCGGGACAGGGGAGGGCTACACCTTC. The chain couples TRBV19 to TRBJ1-2, with TRBD1 matching over 10 bases. Germline-derived CDR1 and CDR2 are LNHDA and SQIVND (reference sequence). Unmatched junction bases numbered 8, after V lost 5 bases and J lost 8 bases. The CDR3 length is 14 residues.